This T cell receptor beta chain is drawn from a study of shared clonotypes between healthy human individuals. A CD45RA+ naive subset and a CD45RA-negative memory subset were split from CD4+ cells. Assay used: immunoSEQ multiplex PCR; TCRdb lists only in-frame clones, some missing. Among about 680,000 clones listed, about 74% were seen once. The material sequenced was memory CD4+ T cells sorted from blood. Indicated subset: CD45RA-negative fraction. The receptor was isolated from a woman in her 30s in good health.

The CDR3 coding sequence is TGTGCCAGCAGCTTCGCACTGACAGGGACCACAGATACGCAGTATTTT. Its translation is CASSFALTGTTDTQYF. J is TRBJ2-3 and V is TRBV5-4; 7 nucleotides align to TRBD1. Germline V gene data show CDR1 as SGHNT and CDR2 as YYREEE (reference sequence). The trim removed 2 bases at V and 2 bases at J, leaving 8 bases unmatched. The CDR3 is made up of 16 amino acids.